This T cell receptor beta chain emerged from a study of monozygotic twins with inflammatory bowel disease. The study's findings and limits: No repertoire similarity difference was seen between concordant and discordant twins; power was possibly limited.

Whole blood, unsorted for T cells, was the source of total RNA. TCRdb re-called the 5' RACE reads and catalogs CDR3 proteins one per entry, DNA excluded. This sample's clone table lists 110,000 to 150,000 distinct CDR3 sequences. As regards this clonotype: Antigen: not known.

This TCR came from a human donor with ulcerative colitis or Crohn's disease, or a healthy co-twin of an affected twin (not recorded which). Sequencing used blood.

The CDR3 here is CASSLTAEGDEQYF. The chain links TRBV12-3 or TRBV12-4 to TRBJ2-7; checking the TCRdb D call of TRBD2 is not possible without DNA. This CDR3 spans 14 amino acids.